The table lists the clone carrying this TCR delta chain with a few counts. Its target is not known. The mismatch at residue 4 between this DNA's translation and the TCRdb protein of a much larger clone likely reflects a read error; the protein shown is translated from the DNA. Bulk repertoires came from Vgamma9/Vdelta2+ or Vdelta2-negative gammadelta T cells flow-sorted from PBMC. The source of the sample is a study of γδ T cells in repeated Plasmodium falciparum infection. Study results and caveats: Waves of new clonotype selection appeared after repeated controlled infections in Vdelta2-negative, largely Vdelta1+, gammadelta T cells.

TCRdb applied CATT to the multiplex PCR reads for clone calling. The sample holds 40,000 to 55,000 delta-chain clones, about 1.9% seen once. The CDR3 sequence is 20 residues long. Germline values: CDR1 TSWWSYY, CDR2 QGS. The V gene end was trimmed by 7 bases and the J gene end by 1 base; junction bases not matched to a gene: 24. The sequenced sample consisted of gamma-delta T cells from blood. The source of this sequence is a pool of human donors (malaria-infected and uninfected, not separated). The rearrangement joins TRDV1 to TRDJ1; 7 bases are shared with TRDD3. In DNA, the CDR3 is TGTGCTCTTGAGGAGCGGCTCCCGTACTGGGGACCTTACCGCACCGATAAACTCATCTTT. Encoded protein: CALEERLPYWGPYRTDKLIF.